This T cell receptor beta chain was obtained from a study of T cells in Graves' hyperthyroidism and ophthalmopathy. The study based diagnoses on clinical symptoms, serum thyroxine and TRAb, thyroid ultrasound and orbital computed tomography. This clonotype was recorded many times. The antigen is not known. At one end, the junction sequence differs from germline, possibly due to a read error. The CDR3 is made up of 13 amino acids. Germline V gene lookup returns CDR1 MNHNS and CDR2 SASEGT. Study-level points and caveats: Progression to ophthalmopathy was predicted a median of 6.5 months early.

RNA transcripts were the template for amplifying TCR beta CDR3 regions. HTBI primers were used for first-round RT-PCR of the TCR CDR3. Using its own MiXCR run on the multiplex PCR reads, TCRdb lists one record per CDR3 protein. The sample lists approximately 600,000 distinct CDR3 sequences, about 20% occurring once. The source of this sequence is a man aged 30-40 years with Graves' ophthalmopathy. The gene calls are TRBV6-1 and TRBJ1-1; 7 bases are a match to TRBD1. The sample was blood. This chain's CDR3 is CASRDRENTEAFF. Written as DNA, the CDR3 is TGCGCCAGCAGAGACAGGGAGAACACTGAAGCTTTCTTT.